The present TCR beta chain was sequenced within a study of blood T cell repertoires in COVID-19. Study background: COVID-19 samples from acute and convalescent phases originated in the United States, Italy and Spain. Nucleic acid was either cDNA or gDNA, and it came from T cells, B-cell-depleted T cells, or PBMCs.

Original processing methods: Nucleated cell counts were estimated from reference gene primer amplification. TCRdb's copy holds only in-frame clones and misses some; the assay was immunoSEQ multiplex PCR. The DNA was the basis for D and trimming; V, J and clone size are from that table. The table shows 190,000 or so clones, with more than 60% occurring only once. CDR3 length: 14 amino acids. Looked up from germline, CDR1 is KGHSH and CDR2 is LQKENI. The V end was cut by 6 bases, the J end by 7 bases, with 18 bases between. The count of this clone is one. This rearrangement joins TRBV18 to TRBJ1-1; D perhaps matches TRBD1 (5 bases). The sequenced sample consisted of peripheral blood. The TCR was taken from a man in his forties or fifties who had recovered from COVID-19. CDR3 loop: CASSPSLGLLEAFF. DNA for the CDR3: TGTGCCAGCTCCCCCAGCTTGGGGCTGCTTGAAGCTTTCTTT.